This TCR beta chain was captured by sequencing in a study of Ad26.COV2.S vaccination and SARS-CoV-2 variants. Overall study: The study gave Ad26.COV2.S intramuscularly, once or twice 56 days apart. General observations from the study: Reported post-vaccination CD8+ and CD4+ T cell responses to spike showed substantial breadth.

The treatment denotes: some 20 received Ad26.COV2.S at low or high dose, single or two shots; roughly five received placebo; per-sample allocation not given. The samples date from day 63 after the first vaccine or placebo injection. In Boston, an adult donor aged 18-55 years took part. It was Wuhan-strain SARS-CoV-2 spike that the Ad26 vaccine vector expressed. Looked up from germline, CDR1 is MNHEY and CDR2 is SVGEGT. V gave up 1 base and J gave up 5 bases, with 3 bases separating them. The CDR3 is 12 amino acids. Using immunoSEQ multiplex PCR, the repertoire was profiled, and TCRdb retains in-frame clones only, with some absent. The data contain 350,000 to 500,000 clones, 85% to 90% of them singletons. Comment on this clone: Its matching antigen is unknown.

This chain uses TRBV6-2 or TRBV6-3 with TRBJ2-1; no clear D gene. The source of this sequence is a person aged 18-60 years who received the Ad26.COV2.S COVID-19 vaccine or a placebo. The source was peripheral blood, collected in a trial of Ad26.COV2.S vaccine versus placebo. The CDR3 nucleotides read TGTGCCAGCAGTTACTTTAACAATGAGCAGTTCTTC. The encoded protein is CASSYFNNEQFF.